This T cell receptor (beta chain) was sequenced in a study of beta chain features in type 1 diabetes. The sequenced template was cDNA made from the entire isolated RNA. Clones were sequenced by immunoSEQ multiplex PCR, and TCRdb holds only the in-frame ones, with some missing. The sample lists approximately 120,000 clones; about two fifths were seen once. The CDR3 extends over 14 amino acids. V was clipped by 3 bases and J by 5 bases, with 14 bases between them. Germline V CDR1 and CDR2: SGHTA, FQGNSA. The receptor's source is a woman in her late teens or twenties in good health. The gene calls are TRBV7-2 and TRBJ2-7; D perhaps matches TRBD2 (6 bases). Sequenced input: stem cell memory CD4+ T cells from blood. The DNA for the CDR3 is TGTGCCAGCAGCTTCGGTCCAACGGGGGACGAGCAGTACTTC. Translated, it gives CASSFGPTGDEQYF.